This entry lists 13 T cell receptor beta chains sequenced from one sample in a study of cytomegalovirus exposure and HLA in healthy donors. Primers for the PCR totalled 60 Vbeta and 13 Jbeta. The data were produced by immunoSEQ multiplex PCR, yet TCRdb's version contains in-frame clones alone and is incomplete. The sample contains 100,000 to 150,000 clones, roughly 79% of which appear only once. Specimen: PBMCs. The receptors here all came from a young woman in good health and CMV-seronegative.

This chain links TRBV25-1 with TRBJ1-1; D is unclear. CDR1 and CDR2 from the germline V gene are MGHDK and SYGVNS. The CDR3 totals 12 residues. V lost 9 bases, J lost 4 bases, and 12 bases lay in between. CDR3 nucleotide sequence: TGTGCCAGTCAGAATCGTTTCACTGAAGCTTTCTTT. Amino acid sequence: CASQNRFTEAFF.

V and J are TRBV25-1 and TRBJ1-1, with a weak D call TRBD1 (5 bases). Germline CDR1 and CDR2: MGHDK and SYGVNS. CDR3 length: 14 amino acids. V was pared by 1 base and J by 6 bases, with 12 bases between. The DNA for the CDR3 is TGTGCCAGCAGTGAATCTGGACATATCGCTGAAGCTTTCTTT. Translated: CASSESGHIAEAFF.

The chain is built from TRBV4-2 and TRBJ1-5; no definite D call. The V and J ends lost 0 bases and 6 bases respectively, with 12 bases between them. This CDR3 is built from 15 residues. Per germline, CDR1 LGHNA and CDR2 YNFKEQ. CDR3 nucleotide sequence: TGTGCCAGCAGCCAAGAAGTAAGATCCGGTCAGCCCCAGCATTTT. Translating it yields CASSQEVRSGQPQHF.

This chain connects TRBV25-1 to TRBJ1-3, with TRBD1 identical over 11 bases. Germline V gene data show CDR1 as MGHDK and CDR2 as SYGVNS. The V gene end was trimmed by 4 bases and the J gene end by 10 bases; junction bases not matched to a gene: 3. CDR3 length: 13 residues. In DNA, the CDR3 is TGTGCCAGCAGTGTCCGGGACAGGGGGACCATATATTTT. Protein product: CASSVRDRGTIYF.

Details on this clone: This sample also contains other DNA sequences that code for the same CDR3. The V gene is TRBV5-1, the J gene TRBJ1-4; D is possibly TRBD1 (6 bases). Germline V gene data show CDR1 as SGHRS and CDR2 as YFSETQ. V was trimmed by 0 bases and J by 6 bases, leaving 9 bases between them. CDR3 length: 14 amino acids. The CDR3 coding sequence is TGCGCCAGCAGCTTGGAGGCAGGGGATGAAAAACTGTTTTTT. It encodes CASSLEAGDEKLFF.

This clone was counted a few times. CDR3 sequence reads: CAWNYDYGYTF. As DNA, the CDR3 is TGTGCCTGGAATTATGACTATGGCTACACCTTC. The rearrangement uses TRBV30 and TRBJ1-2; D unresolved. Trimming took 4 bases from V and 3 from J, leaving 6 bases between them. CDR1 is GTSNPN, CDR2 SVGIG, per germline (reference sequence). There are 11 residues in the CDR3.

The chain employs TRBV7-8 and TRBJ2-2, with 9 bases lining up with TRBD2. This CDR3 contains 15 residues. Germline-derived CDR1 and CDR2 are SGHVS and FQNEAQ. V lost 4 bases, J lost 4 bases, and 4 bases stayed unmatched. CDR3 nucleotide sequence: TGTGCCAGCAGCTCCTTGACTAGCGGCACCGGGGAGCTGTTTTTT. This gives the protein CASSSLTSGTGELFF.

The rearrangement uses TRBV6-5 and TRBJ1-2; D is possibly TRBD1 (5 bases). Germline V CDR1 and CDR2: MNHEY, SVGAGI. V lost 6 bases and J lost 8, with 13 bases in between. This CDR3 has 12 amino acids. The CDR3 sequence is CASSGDYRGYTF. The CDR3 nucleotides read TGTGCCAGCAGCGGGGACTACCGAGGCTACACCTTC.

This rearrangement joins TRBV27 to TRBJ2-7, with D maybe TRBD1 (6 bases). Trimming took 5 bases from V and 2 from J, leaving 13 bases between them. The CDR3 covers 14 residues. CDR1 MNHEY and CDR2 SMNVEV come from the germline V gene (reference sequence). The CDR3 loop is CASSPRGFAYEQYF. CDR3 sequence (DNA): TGTGCCAGCAGTCCCAGGGGTTTTGCCTACGAGCAGTACTTC.

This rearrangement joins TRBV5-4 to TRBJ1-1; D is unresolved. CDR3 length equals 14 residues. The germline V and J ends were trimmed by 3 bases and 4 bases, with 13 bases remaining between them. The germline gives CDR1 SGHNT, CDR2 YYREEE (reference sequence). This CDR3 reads CASSSKIEGTEAFF. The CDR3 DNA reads TGTGCCAGCAGCTCTAAAATTGAGGGCACTGAAGCTTTCTTT. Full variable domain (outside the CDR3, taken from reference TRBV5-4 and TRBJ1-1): ETGVTQSPTHLIKTRGQQVTLRCSSQSGHNTVSWYQQALGQGPQFIFQYYREEENGRGNFPPRFSGLQFPNYSSELNVNALELDDSALYLCASSSKIEGTEAFFGQGTRLTVV.

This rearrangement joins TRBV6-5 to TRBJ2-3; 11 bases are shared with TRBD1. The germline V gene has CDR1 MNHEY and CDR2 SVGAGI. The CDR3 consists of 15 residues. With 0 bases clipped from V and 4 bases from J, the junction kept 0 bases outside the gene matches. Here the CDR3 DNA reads TGTGCCAGCAGTTACTCGGGACAGGGGGCAGATACGCAGTATTTT. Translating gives CASSYSGQGADTQYF.

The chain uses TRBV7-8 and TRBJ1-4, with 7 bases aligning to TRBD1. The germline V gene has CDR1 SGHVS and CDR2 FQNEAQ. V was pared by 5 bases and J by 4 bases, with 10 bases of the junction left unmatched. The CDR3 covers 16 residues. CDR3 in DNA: TGTGCCAGCAGCCGAGGCCGGGGACAGAGTAATGAAAAACTGTTTTTT. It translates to CASSRGRGQSNEKLFF.

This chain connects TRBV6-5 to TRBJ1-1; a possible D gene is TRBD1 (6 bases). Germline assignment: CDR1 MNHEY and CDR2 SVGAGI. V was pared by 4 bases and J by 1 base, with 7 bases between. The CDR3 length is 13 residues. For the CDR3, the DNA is TGTGCCAGCAGTTCAGGGGAGAACACTGAAGCTTTCTTT. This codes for CASSSGENTEAFF.